These 3 T cell receptor beta chains originate from one sample sequenced in a study of blood T cell repertoires in COVID-19 (dated by TCRdb to about 2020). The receptor library was made with the immunoSEQ multiplex PCR assay. TCRdb limited this immuneACCESS table to in-frame rearrangements with V and J called. A share of clones is missing; checked studies link under half to unresolved V genes, and the rest is unexplained. Present in this sample are around 34,000 clones, 80% of which were seen just once. The ten largest clones add up to 13% to 15% of the sample. Sequenced: peripheral blood. The source is a woman between 65 and 79 years old with acute or convalescent COVID-19.

The chain combines TRBV5-1 with TRBJ2-1; D not certain. Germline V lookup: CDR1 SGHRS, CDR2 YFSETQ. V was trimmed by 0 bases and J by 2 bases, leaving 15 bases between them. The CDR3 is 17 residues long. CDR3 region: CASSLGRFARPYNEQFF. CDR3 bases: TGCGCCAGCAGCTTGGGGCGGTTTGCGAGGCCCTACAATGAGCAGTTCTTC.

The genes are TRBV4-1 and TRBJ2-1; 8 nucleotides line up with TRBD2. The V segment lost 2 bases and the J segment 6 bases; nucleotides outside the gene matches: 6. This CDR3 is 15 amino acids long. Germline-derived CDR1 and CDR2 are MGHRA and YSYEKL. CDR3 DNA: TGCGCCAGCAGCCAAATTAGCGGGATAAGCAATGAGCAGTTCTTC. Translating gives CASSQISGISNEQFF.

The V call is TRBV11-2, the J call TRBJ2-3; a weak D match, TRBD1 (6 bases). The CDR3 runs to 15 residues. V dropped 5 bases and J dropped 2 bases, with 14 bases sitting between them. In germline, CDR1 is SGHAT, CDR2 FQNNGV. This chain's CDR3 is CASSVRDTSTDTQYF. CDR3 sequence (DNA): TGTGCCAGCAGCGTAAGGGACACTTCCACAGATACGCAGTATTTT.